This T cell receptor beta chain is from a study of human T cells and chemical hapten exposure. Time point here: patch test 1, 2 weeks after DPC sensitization. Described treatment: therapeutic diphenylcyclopropenone sensitization with weekly scalp DPC. Germline V CDR1 and CDR2: SGHTA, FQGNSA. V dropped 3 bases and J dropped 0 bases, with 8 bases sitting between them. The CDR3 loop spans 14 amino acids. This clonotype came up many times. TCRdb reanalysed the RACE reads using MiXCR and keeps one entry per CDR3 protein. The table has some 82,000 distinct CDR3 sequences, around 10% seen once; the top ten hold about 4%.

The chain employs TRBV7-2 and TRBJ1-1; no reliable D call. This clonotype originated in a woman aged 50 to 60 with alopecia areata. Some clones in this sample may be carry-over from other donors' samples. The specimen was whole blood, collected in connection with sensitization to the hapten diphenylcyclopropenone (DPC). The CDR3 sequence is CASSLQPVNTEAFF. In DNA form, the CDR3 reads TGTGCCAGCAGCTTGCAACCAGTGAACACTGAAGCTTTCTTT.